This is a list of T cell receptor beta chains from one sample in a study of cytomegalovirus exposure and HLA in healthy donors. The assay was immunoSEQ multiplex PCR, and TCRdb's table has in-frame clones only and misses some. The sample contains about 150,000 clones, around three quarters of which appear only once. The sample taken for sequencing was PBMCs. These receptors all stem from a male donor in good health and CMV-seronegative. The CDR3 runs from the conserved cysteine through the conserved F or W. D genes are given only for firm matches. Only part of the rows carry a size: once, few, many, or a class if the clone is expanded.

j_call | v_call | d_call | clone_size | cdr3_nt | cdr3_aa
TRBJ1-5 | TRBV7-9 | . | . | TGTGCCAGCAGCTTAGATACACGGGGCAATCAGCCCCAGCATTTT | CASSLDTRGNQPQHF
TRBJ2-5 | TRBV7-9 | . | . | TGTGCCAGCAGCCCCAAAGAGACCCAGTACTTC | CASSPKETQYF
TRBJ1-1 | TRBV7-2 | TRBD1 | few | TGTGCCAGCAGCTTATCAGGGGGCTACACTGAAGCTTTCTTT | CASSLSGGYTEAFF
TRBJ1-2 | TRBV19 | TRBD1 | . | TGTGCCAGTAGTATAGATACCACCCGGACAGGGTGGAACTATGGCTACACCTTC | CASSIDTTRTGWNYGYTF
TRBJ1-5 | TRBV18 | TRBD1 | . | TGTGCCAGCTCAGCCCAAACAGGGGACCAGCCCCAGCATTTT | CASSAQTGDQPQHF
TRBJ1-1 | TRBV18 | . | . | TGTGCCAGCTCACCACGTGTCCGAGACACTGAAGCTTTCTTT | CASSPRVRDTEAFF
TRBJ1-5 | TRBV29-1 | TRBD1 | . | TGCAGCGTTGGACAGGGGAATCAGCCCCAGCATTTT | CSVGQGNQPQHF
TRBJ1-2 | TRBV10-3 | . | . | TGTGCCATCAGTCCAAACGGACAAAATTTCTATGGCTACACCTTC | CAISPNGQNFYGYTF
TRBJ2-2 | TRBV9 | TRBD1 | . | TGTGCCAGCAGCGTCCGGGACAGGAACACCGGGGAGCTGTTTTTT | CASSVRDRNTGELFF
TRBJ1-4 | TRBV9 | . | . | TGTGCCAGCAGCGTAGCACAGGGTCTTCAGGAAAAACTGTTTTTT | CASSVAQGLQEKLFF
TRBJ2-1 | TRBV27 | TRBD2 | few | TGTGCCAGCAGTTCAGGACTAGCGTCCTACAATGAGCAGTTCTTC | CASSSGLASYNEQFF
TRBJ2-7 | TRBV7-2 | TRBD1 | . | TGTGCCAGCAGCGTACAGGGGTCACGGCAGTACTTC | CASSVQGSRQYF
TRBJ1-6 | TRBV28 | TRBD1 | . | TGTGCCAGCAGTCCTACAGGGGGAAGCTCCTATAATTCACCCCTCCACTTT | CASSPTGGSSYNSPLHF
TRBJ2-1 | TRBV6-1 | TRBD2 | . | TGTGCCAGCAGTGAGGTAGCGGGAGGGTACAATGAGCAGTTCTTC | CASSEVAGGYNEQFF
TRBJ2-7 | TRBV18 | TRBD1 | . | TGTGCCAGCTCACCAACCCGGGACAGGGGGTCCTACGAGCAGTACTTC | CASSPTRDRGSYEQYF
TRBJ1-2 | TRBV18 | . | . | TGTGCCAGCTCACCACCGGTAAACAGGCCTATGGGGTACACCTTC | CASSPPVNRPMGYTF
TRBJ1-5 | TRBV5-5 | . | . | TGTGCCAGCAGCTTGGAACAGGGTTGGGGGGGGCCCCAGCATTTT | CASSLEQGWGGPQHF
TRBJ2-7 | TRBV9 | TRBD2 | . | TGTGCCAGCAGCGTAGGAAAGCGTCTAGCGGGAGACAAGCAGTACTTC | CASSVGKRLAGDKQYF
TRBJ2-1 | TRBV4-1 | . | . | TGCGCCAGCAGCCATCCCACCGGGTTGAGGGAGCAGTTCTTC | CASSHPTGLREQFF
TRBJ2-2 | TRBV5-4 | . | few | TGTGCCAGCAGCTTAGGGGGGAGGGGCACCGGGGAGCTGTTTTTT | CASSLGGRGTGELFF
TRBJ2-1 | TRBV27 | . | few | TGTGCCAGCAGTCCCCTAACGAGCGGCTACTACAATGAGCAGTTCTTC | CASSPLTSGYYNEQFF
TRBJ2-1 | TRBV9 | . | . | TGTGCCAGCGCCCCGGGGGGCCCGAATGAGCAGTTCTTC | CASAPGGPNEQFF
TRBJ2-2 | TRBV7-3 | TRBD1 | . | TGTGCCAGCAGCGTCGGGACAGTTGGGGCCGGGGAGCTGTTTTTT | CASSVGTVGAGELFF
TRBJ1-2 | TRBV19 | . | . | TGTGCCAGTACGGTGGCTGGCAGGGAACACTATGGCTACACCTTC | CASTVAGREHYGYTF
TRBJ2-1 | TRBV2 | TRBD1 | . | TGTGCCAGCAGTAGGGGGCATGAGCAGTTCTTC | CASSRGHEQFF
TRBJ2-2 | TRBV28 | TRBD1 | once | TGTGCCAGCTACGCGGGGACAGGGCGTACCGGGGAGCTGTTTTTT | CASYAGTGRTGELFF
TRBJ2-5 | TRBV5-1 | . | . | TGCGCCAGCAGCTTGGGGGGAGAGTTGGGGACCCAGTACTTC | CASSLGGELGTQYF
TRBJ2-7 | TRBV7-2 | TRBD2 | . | TGTGCCAGCAGTTCACTAGCGGGGGCCCCCTACGAGCAGTACTTC | CASSSLAGAPYEQYF
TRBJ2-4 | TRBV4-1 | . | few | TGCGCCAGCAGCCAAGCCGCGGAAAACATTCAGTACTTC | CASSQAAENIQYF
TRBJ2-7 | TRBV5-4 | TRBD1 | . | TGTGCCAGCAGCATGTCACAGGGGGCGTTTGGCGAGCAGTACTTC | CASSMSQGAFGEQYF
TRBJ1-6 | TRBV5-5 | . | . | TGTGCCAGCAGCGGGAGGGACACTAATTCACCCCTCCACTTT | CASSGRDTNSPLHF